The 15 T cell receptor beta chains listed next were all sequenced from one sample in a study of cytomegalovirus exposure and HLA in healthy donors. Here immunoSEQ multiplex PCR was the method, and the copy in TCRdb shows in-frame clones only, minus some. The top ten clones hold less than 3% of a sample with fewer than 250,000 clones, approximately 90% of them seen once. Sequenced: PBMCs. Receptors originate from a man younger than 30 in good health and CMV-seronegative.

The chain links TRBV11-2 to TRBJ2-5, with D possibly TRBD1 on 6 matching bases. CDR1 is SGHAT and CDR2 is FQNNGV in the germline V gene. Deletions cut 4 bases from V and 7 bases from J, with 16 bases between. There are 14 residues in the CDR3. The CDR3 DNA reads TGTGCCAGCAGCTCCATCACAGGGTGGGGGACCCAGTACTTC. Protein product: CASSSITGWGTQYF.

This sequence joins TRBV28 and TRBJ1-4; D might be TRBD1 (5 bases). This CDR3 has 14 residues. With 3 bases removed from V and 5 bases from J, the gap between germline ends came to 10 bases. Germline assignment: CDR1 MDHEN and CDR2 SYDVKM. CDR3 sequence reads: CASSLGRVNEKLFF. Here the CDR3 DNA reads TGTGCCAGCAGTTTGGGCAGGGTAAATGAAAAACTGTTTTTT. The full variable domain, completed using reference TRBV28 and TRBJ1-4, is DVKVTQSSRYLVKRTGEKVFLECVQDMDHENMFWYRQDPGLGLRLIYFSYDVKMKEKGDIPEGYSVSREKKERFSLILESASTNQTSMYLCASSLGRVNEKLFFGSGTQLSVL.

The V call is TRBV7-6, the J call TRBJ2-7; a possible D gene is TRBD2 (6 bases). Deletions cut 5 bases from V and 3 bases from J, with 20 bases between. CDR3 length: 16 amino acids. Germline CDR1 and CDR2: SGHVS and FNYEAQ. Here the CDR3 DNA reads TGTGCCAGCAGCCCACGAGGAGGGTTCAACCTCTACGAGCAGTACTTC. Translation gives CASSPRGGFNLYEQYF.

This chain connects TRBV7-8 to TRBJ2-7; TRBD1 aligns across 8 bases. Germline trimming cut 2 bases from V and 4 bases from J; bases unmatched to any gene: 4. This CDR3 has 14 residues. Germline CDR1 and CDR2: SGHVS and FQNEAQ. The CDR3 DNA sequence: TGTGCCAGCAGCTTATCAGGGGGCCAGTACGAGCAGTACTTC. Amino acid sequence: CASSLSGGQYEQYF.

The count of this clone is one. This CDR3 is CASSPSGDWQPQHF. The DNA for the CDR3 is TGTGCCAGCAGCCCATCGGGGGATTGGCAGCCCCAGCATTTT. The rearrangement joins TRBV7-9 to TRBJ1-5; D might be TRBD1 (5 bases). V was shortened by 5 bases and J by 7 bases, with 15 bases between the two germline ends. This CDR3 spans 14 amino acids. Germline loops: CDR1 SEHNR, CDR2 FQNEAQ (reference sequence).

The chain combines TRBV7-9 with TRBJ2-7, with TRBD1 identical over 7 bases. Germline loops: CDR1 SEHNR, CDR2 FQNEAQ (reference sequence). V was pared by 2 bases and J by 2 bases, with 6 bases of the junction left unmatched. This CDR3 has 15 amino acids. CDR3 nucleotides: TGTGCCAGCAGCTTAACCACAGGGGTCCCCTACGAGCAGTACTTC. Amino acids: CASSLTTGVPYEQYF.

This clone was found once. The rearrangement joins TRBV6-1 to TRBJ2-3; 7 positions agree with TRBD2. The CDR3 has 16 amino acids. V was pared by 2 bases and J by 1 base, with 6 bases of the junction left unmatched. Germline values: CDR1 MNHNS, CDR2 SASEGT. For the CDR3, the DNA is TGTGCCAGCAGTGAAAGTTGGGGGGGTGGCACAGATACGCAGTATTTT. It translates to CASSESWGGGTDTQYF.

The V and J genes are TRBV19 and TRBJ2-2, with TRBD2 as a possible D gene (5 bases). CDR3 length: 15 residues. The germline V gene has CDR1 LNHDA and CDR2 SQIVND (reference sequence). Trimming stripped 0 bases from V and 4 bases from J, with 9 bases between. The CDR3 nucleotides read TGTGCCAGTAGTATAGATGCGGGCGGCACCGGGGAGCTGTTTTTT. It is translated as CASSIDAGGTGELFF.

This chain uses TRBV5-1 with TRBJ1-1; TRBD1 aligns across 9 bases. Germline V CDR1 and CDR2: SGHRS, YFSETQ. J lost 2 bases, V lost 1 base, and 6 bases had no gene match. The CDR3 has 16 residues. As DNA, the CDR3 is TGCGCCAGCAGCTTGACAGGGGGCGTCGATAACACTGAAGCTTTCTTT. As protein: CASSLTGGVDNTEAFF.

This chain uses TRBV4-3 with TRBJ1-6; 9 positions agree with TRBD1. The germline V gene encodes CDR1 LGHNA and CDR2 YSLEER. The junction had 7 bases not matched to a gene; V was cut back by 1 base and J by 9 bases. This CDR3 has 16 residues. The CDR3 DNA is TGCGCCAGCAGCCAAGTACAGGGGGCTAGAGGTTCACCCCTCCACTTT. It encodes CASSQVQGARGSPLHF.

The genes are TRBV29-1 and TRBJ1-2, with a possible D match to TRBD1 (5 bases). Trimming removed 7 bases from V and 6 bases from J, with 21 bases in between. CDR1 is SQVTM, CDR2 ANQGSEA, per germline. The CDR3 contains 14 residues. CDR3 in amino acids: CSARAGLAIDGYTF. CDR3 DNA sequence: TGCAGCGCCCGCGCAGGGTTGGCGATAGATGGCTACACCTTC.

This clone was detected only once. This chain joins TRBV30 and TRBJ1-1; D perhaps matches TRBD1 (6 bases). CDR3 length: 12 amino acids. From germline, CDR1 is GTSNPN and CDR2 SVGIG (reference sequence). Written as DNA, the CDR3 is TGTGCATATCAAACAGGGACCACTGAAGCTTTCTTT. As protein: CAYQTGTTEAFF. Filled out from reference TRBV30 and TRBJ1-1, the complete variable domain reads SQTIHQWPATLVQPVGSPLSLECTVEGTSNPNLYWYRQAAGRGLQLLFYSVGIGQISSEVPQNLSASRPQDRQFILSSKKLLLSDSGFYLCAYQTGTTEAFFGQGTRLTVV.

The chain's CDR3 is CASRTGGYYEQYF. The CDR3 DNA reads TGTGCCAGCAGGACAGGGGGATACTACGAGCAGTACTTC. This sequence joins TRBV27 and TRBJ2-7; 9 nucleotides line up with TRBD1. The CDR3 contains 13 residues. V dropped 6 bases and J dropped 3; count of bases not matched to a gene: 3. Germline loops: CDR1 MNHEY, CDR2 SMNVEV (reference sequence).

V is TRBV25-1 and J is TRBJ2-3; D is uncertain. Trimming shortened V by 8 bases and J by 7 bases, and 16 bases separated the two germline ends. CDR3 length: 13 amino acids. Looked up from germline, CDR1 is MGHDK and CDR2 is SYGVNS. The DNA for the CDR3 is TGTGCCAGCGTACCACAAGACATGAATACGCAGTATTTT. It specifies CASVPQDMNTQYF.

This rearrangement joins TRBV5-1 to TRBJ1-1; tentative D call: TRBD1 (6 bases). The CDR3 loop spans 16 amino acids. Germline V gives CDR1 SGHRS, CDR2 YFSETQ. V was shortened by 4 bases and J by 0 bases, with 16 bases between the two germline ends. The chain's CDR3 is CASSLRTEAMNTEAFF. CDR3 nucleotides: TGCGCCAGCAGCCTCAGGACAGAGGCTATGAACACTGAAGCTTTCTTT. The variable domain in full, with the rest retrieved from reference TRBV5-1 and TRBJ1-1, is KAGVTQTPRYLIKTRGQQVTLSCSPISGHRSVSWYQQTPGQGLQFLFEYFSETQRNKGNFPGRFSGRQFSNSRSEMNVSTLELGDSALYLCASSLRTEAMNTEAFFGQGTRLTVV.